This is a list of T cell receptor beta chains from one sample in a study of human T cells and chemical hapten exposure. TCRdb independently ran MiXCR on the RACE reads; one entry per CDR3 protein. Counted here are about 94,000 distinct CDR3 sequences, about a tenth occurring once; the ten biggest clones make up 2% to 2.5%. Sequenced here: whole blood, sampled in connection with sensitization to the hapten diphenylcyclopropenone (DPC). The receptors derive from a woman aged 35 to 49 with alopecia areata. Some clones in this sample may be carry-over from other donors' samples. The CDR3 runs from the conserved cysteine through the conserved F or W. A clone size is listed for some rows: how often the clone was seen (once, few, many), or a class if it is expanded.

V gene: TRBV15
clone size: many
CDR3 protein: CATSRDTSGRAGDTQYF

V gene: TRBV30
clone size: many
CDR3 protein: CAWSGDRGHLVYNEQFF

V gene: TRBV29-1
clone size: few
CDR3 protein: CSVDPTSGGYEQYF

V gene: TRBV18
clone size: .
CDR3 protein: CASSPVASGSGNTIYF

V gene: TRBV7-9
clone size: once
CDR3 protein: CASSLVVGGNYGYTF

V gene: TRBV11-3
clone size: many
CDR3 protein: CASSPGTGLTGELFF

V gene: TRBV20-1
clone size: .
CDR3 protein: CSARPSGRVRNEQFF

V gene: TRBV27
clone size: .
CDR3 protein: CASSPLARTLTDTQYF

V gene: TRBV6-4
clone size: many
CDR3 protein: CASSATGTGSSGYTF

V gene: TRBV29-1
clone size: few
CDR3 protein: CSVDNNEAFF

V gene: TRBV9
clone size: .
CDR3 protein: CASSQTAGNRYEQYF

V gene: TRBV20-1
clone size: many
CDR3 protein: CSARGLADTYNEQFF

V gene: TRBV6-2/TRBV6-3
clone size: few
CDR3 protein: CASSSKLAEGGDTQYF

V gene: TRBV7-2
clone size: few
CDR3 protein: CASSFAEAKNIQYF

V gene: TRBV6-5
clone size: few
CDR3 protein: CASSYFGISAETQYF

V gene: TRBV10-3
clone size: .
CDR3 protein: CAISEGDRVRIQYF

V gene: TRBV6-6
clone size: many
CDR3 protein: CASSYPQKGGAEAFF